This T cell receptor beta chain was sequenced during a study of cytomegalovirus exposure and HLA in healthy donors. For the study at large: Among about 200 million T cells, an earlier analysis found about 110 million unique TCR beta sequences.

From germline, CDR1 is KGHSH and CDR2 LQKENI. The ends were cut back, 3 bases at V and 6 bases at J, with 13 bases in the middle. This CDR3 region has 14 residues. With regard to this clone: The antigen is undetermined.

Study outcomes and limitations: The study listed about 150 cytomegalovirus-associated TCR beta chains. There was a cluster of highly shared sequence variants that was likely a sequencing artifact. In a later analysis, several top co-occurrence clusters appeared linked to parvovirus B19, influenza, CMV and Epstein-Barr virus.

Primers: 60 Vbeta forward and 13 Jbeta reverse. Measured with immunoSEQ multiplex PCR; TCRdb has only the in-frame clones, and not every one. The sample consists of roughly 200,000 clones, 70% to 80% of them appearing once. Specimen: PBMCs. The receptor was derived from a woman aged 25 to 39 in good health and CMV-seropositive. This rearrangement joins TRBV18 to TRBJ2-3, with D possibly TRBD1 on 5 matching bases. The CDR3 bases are TGTGCCAGCTCACCTATCCAGGGCGGCGATACGCAGTATTTT. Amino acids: CASSPIQGGDTQYF.